This T cell receptor beta chain derives from a study of cytomegalovirus exposure and HLA in healthy donors. The overall study: The roughly 120 validation repertoires used the same platform as the 666 first-cohort repertoires, a later analysis reported.

V lost 8 bases and J 4 bases, leaving 14 bases between the germline ends. The germline CDR1 and CDR2 sequences are LNHDA and SQIVND (reference sequence). The CDR3 has 14 amino acids. Clones were sequenced by immunoSEQ multiplex PCR, and TCRdb holds only the in-frame ones, with some missing. The table includes about 350,000 clones, about nine tenths detected once. The sample was PBMCs. The chain carries TRBV19 and TRBJ2-2; no definite D call. This TCR was sampled from a woman aged 30 to 39 in good health and CMV-seropositive. This CDR3 reads CASGDPWGTGELFF. The CDR3 nucleotides read TGTGCCAGTGGAGACCCGTGGGGCACCGGGGAGCTGTTTTTT.